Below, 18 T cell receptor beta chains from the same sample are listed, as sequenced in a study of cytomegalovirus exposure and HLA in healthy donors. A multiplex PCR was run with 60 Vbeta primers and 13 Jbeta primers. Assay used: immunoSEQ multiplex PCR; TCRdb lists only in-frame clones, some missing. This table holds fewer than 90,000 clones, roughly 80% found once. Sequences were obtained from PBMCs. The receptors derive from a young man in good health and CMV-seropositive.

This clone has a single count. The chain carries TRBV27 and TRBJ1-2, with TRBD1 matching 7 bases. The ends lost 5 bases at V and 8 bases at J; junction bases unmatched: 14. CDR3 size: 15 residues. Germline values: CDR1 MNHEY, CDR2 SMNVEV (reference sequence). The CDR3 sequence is CASSPQGRVRGGYTF. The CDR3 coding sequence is TGTGCCAGCAGTCCACAGGGGCGGGTTCGGGGCGGCTACACCTTC.

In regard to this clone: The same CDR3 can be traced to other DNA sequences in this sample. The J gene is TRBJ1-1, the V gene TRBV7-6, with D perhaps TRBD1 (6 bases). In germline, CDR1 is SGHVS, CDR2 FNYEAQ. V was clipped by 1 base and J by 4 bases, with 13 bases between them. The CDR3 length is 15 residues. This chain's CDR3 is CASSLETGGGTEAFF. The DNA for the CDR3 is TGTGCCAGCAGCTTAGAGACGGGGGGCGGCACTGAAGCTTTCTTT.

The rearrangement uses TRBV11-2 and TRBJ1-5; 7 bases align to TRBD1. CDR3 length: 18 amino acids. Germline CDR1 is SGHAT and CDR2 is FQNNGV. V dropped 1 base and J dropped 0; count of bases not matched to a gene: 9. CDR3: CASSLGKPGQHSNQPQHF. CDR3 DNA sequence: TGTGCCAGCAGCTTAGGAAAACCGGGACAGCATAGCAATCAGCCCCAGCATTTT.

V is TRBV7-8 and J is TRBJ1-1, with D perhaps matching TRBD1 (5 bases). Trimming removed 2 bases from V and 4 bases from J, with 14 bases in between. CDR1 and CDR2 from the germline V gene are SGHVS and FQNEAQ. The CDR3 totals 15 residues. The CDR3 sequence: CASSLQGSVITEAFF. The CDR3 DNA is TGTGCCAGCAGCTTACAGGGATCGGTGATCACTGAAGCTTTCTTT.

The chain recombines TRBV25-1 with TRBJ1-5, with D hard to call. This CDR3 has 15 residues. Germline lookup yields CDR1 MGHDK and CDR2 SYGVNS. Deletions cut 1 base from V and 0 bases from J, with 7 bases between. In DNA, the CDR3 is TGTGCCAGCAGTGAATTTGGCAATAGCAATCAGCCCCAGCATTTT. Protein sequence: CASSEFGNSNQPQHF.

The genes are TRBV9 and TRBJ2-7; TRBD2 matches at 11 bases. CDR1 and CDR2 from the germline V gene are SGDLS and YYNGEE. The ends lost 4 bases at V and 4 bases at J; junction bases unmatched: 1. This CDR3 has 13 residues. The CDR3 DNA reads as TGTGCCAGCAGCCCTAGCGGGGGGTACGAGCAGTACTTC. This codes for CASSPSGGYEQYF.

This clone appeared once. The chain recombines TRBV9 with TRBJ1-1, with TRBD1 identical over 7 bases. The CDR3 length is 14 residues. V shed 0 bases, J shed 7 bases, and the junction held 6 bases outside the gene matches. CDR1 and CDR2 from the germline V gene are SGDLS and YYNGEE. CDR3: CASSVGDGQVEAFF. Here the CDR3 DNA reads TGTGCCAGCAGCGTAGGTGACGGACAGGTTGAAGCTTTCTTT.

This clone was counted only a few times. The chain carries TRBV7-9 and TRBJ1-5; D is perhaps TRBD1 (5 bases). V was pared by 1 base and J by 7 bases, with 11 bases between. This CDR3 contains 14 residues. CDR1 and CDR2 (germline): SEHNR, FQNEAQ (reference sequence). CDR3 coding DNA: TGTGCCAGCAGCTTAGGGGGCGTAAGGCAGCCCCAGCATTTT. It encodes CASSLGGVRQPQHF.

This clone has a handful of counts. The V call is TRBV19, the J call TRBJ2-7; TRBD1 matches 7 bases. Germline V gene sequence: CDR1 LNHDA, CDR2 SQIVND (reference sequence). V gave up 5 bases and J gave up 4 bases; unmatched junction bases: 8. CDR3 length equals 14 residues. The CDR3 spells CASSRPGQHYEQYF. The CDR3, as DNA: TGTGCCAGTAGTCGACCGGGACAGCATTACGAGCAGTACTTC.

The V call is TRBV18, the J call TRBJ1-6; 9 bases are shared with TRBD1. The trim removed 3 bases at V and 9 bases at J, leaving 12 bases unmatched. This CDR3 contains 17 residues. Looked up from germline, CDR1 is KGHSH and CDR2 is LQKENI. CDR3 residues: CASSPPSGQGLRSPLHF. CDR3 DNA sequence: TGTGCCAGCTCACCGCCTAGCGGACAGGGGTTACGTTCACCCCTCCACTTT.

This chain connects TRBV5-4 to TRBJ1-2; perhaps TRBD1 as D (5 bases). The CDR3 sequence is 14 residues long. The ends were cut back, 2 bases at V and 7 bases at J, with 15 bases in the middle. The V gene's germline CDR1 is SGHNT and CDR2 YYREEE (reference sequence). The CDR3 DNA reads TGTGCCAGCAGCTTTCGCTCGCAGGGCCTTGGCTACACCTTC. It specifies CASSFRSQGLGYTF.

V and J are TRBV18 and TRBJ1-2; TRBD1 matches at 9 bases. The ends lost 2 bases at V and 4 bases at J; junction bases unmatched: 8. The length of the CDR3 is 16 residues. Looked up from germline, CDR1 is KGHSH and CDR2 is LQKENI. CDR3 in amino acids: CASSPSDTGGGYGYTF. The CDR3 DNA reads TGTGCCAGCTCACCATCCGATACAGGGGGCGGCTATGGCTACACCTTC.

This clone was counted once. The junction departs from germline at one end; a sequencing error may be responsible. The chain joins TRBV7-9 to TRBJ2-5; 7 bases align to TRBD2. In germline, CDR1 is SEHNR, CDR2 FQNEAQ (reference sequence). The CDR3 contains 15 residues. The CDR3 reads CSSSLGGSGEETQYF. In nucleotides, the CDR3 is TGTTCCAGCAGCTTAGGTGGCAGCGGGGAAGAGACCCAGTACTTC.

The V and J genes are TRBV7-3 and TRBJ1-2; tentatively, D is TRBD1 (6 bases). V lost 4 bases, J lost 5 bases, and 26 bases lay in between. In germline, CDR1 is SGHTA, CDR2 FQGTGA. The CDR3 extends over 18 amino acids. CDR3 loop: CASSSRGEGRRTAYGYTF. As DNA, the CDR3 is TGTGCCAGCAGCTCCCGCGGTGAGGGGCGCAGGACAGCTTATGGCTACACCTTC. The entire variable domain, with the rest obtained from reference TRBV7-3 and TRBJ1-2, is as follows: GAGVSQTPSNKVTEKGKYVELRCDPISGHTALYWYRQSLGQGPEFLIYFQGTGAADDSGLPNDRFFAVRPEGSVSTLKIQRTERGDSAVYLCASSSRGEGRRTAYGYTFGSGTRLTVV.

The CDR3 bases are TGTGCCAGCAGTCACGGGACAGCCGGCTCCTACAATGAGCAGTTCTTC. This codes for CASSHGTAGSYNEQFF. This chain joins TRBV5-5 and TRBJ2-1; 7 nucleotides align to TRBD1. Germline V gene sequence: CDR1 SGHKS, CDR2 YYEKEE (reference sequence). J lost 0 bases, V lost 5 bases, and 8 bases had no gene match. The CDR3 covers 16 residues.

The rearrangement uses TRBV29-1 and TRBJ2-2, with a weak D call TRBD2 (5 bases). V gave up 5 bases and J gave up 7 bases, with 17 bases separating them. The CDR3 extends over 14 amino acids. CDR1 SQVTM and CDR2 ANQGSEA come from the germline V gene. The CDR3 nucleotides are TGCAGCGTTCATCGCTCGGGATTTGACGGGGAGCTGTTTTTT. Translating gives CSVHRSGFDGELFF.

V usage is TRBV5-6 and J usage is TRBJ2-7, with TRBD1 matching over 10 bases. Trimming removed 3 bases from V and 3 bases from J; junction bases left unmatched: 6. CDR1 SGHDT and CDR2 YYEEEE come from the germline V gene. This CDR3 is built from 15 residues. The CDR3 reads CASSSRDRGHYEQYF. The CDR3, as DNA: TGTGCCAGCAGCTCCCGGGACAGGGGCCACTACGAGCAGTACTTC.

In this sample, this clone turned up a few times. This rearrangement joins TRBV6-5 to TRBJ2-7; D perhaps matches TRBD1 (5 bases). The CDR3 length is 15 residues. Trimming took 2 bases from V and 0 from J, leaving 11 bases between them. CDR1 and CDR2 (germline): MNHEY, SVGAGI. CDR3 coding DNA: TGTGCCAGCAGTTACAGGGGCCGCAGCTCCTACGAGCAGTACTTC. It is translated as CASSYRGRSSYEQYF.